The entry below gives a single T cell receptor (beta chain) sequence along with its context. Its target is not known. The data belong to a study of T cells in localized non-small cell lung cancer. Study findings and constraints: Higher blood T cell density went with longer overall survival. The study found T cell clonality highest in uninvolved adjacent lung, above tumor.

Sequencing was performed with immunoSEQ multiplex PCR; in TCRdb, only in-frame clones are kept and a portion is missing. This sample yields 45,000 to 60,000 clones, of which 86% are seen a single time; less than 6% belongs to the top ten. The sequenced sample was peripheral blood, obtained before any cancer treatment. This clonotype originated in a woman aged 35 to 70 with stage I lung adenocarcinoma.

CDR3 residues: CASSPMGQGFREQYF. The CDR3 nucleotides are TGTGCCAGCAGCCCTATGGGACAGGGGTTTCGGGAGCAGTACTTC. The chain carries TRBV14 and TRBJ2-7; 10 bases are shared with TRBD1. This CDR3 contains 15 residues. Germline-derived CDR1 and CDR2 are SGHDN and FVKESK. V trimming: 4 bases; J trimming: 7 bases; junction bases outside the gene matches: 10.